Listed below are T cell receptor beta chains from one sample, sequenced in a study of early T cells in non-severe SARS-CoV-2 infection. MiXCR, run by TCRdb on the 5' RACE reads, gives a single entry per CDR3 protein. Of about 100,000 distinct CDR3 sequences listed, about 13% are singletons. Sequences were obtained from whole blood. These receptors all come from an adult who was a healthcare worker with PCR-confirmed SARS-CoV-2 infection or an uninfected control (not recorded which). Each CDR3 is given with its conserved first and last residue. The order of the fields is V gene, clone size, D gene, J gene, CDR3 protein, CDR3 DNA. A D gene is named only where the DNA matches it firmly. Not every row has a clone size; where given, it reads once, few, many or a size class.

TRBV18	NA	NA	TRBJ1-5	CASSPGAGLNQPQHF	TGTGCCAGCTCACCGGGGGCAGGACTTAATCAGCCCCAGCATTTT
TRBV28	NA	NA	TRBJ1-3	CASSLPLRGNTIYF	TGTGCCAGCAGCTTACCATTGCGGGGAAACACCATATATTTT
TRBV11-2	many	NA	TRBJ2-3	CASSLDRGMDTQYF	TGTGCCAGCAGCTTAGATCGCGGGATGGATACGCAGTATTTT
TRBV7-2	NA	NA	TRBJ1-4	CASSLAPTGLEEKLFF	TGTGCCAGCAGCTTAGCCCCCACAGGGCTGGAAGAAAAACTGTTTTTT
TRBV5-4	few	NA	TRBJ1-1	CASSWDRDTEAFF	TGTGCCAGCAGCTGGGACCGGGACACTGAAGCTTTCTTT
TRBV27	NA	NA	TRBJ1-2	CASRMGQRAHGYTF	TGTGCCAGCAGAATGGGCCAAAGGGCCCATGGCTACACCTTC
TRBV2	few	NA	TRBJ2-1	CASSESGVPEQFF	TGTGCCAGCAGTGAATCGGGGGTGCCTGAGCAGTTCTTC
TRBV6-1	few	NA	TRBJ1-1	CASRNRMGTEAFF	TGTGCCAGCCGTAACAGGATGGGCACTGAAGCTTTCTTT
TRBV20-1	few	NA	TRBJ2-4	CSASRDLIAKNIQYF	TGCAGTGCTAGCAGGGACCTCATAGCCAAAAACATTCAGTACTTC
TRBV4-1	NA	TRBD1	TRBJ2-7	CASSLTGNNEQYF	TGCGCCAGCAGTCTGACAGGGAACAACGAGCAGTACTTC
TRBV7-9	NA	NA	TRBJ2-7	CASSLGSGYEQYF	TGTGCCAGCAGCTTAGGAAGCGGCTACGAGCAGTACTTC
TRBV7-6	NA	NA	TRBJ2-3	CASSLGGLSPSTQYF	TGTGCCAGCAGCTTAGGCGGCTTGTCCCCCTCGACGCAGTATTTT
TRBV18	many	NA	TRBJ2-5	CASSRRGVEQETQYF	TGTGCCAGCTCACGCCGTGGCGTGGAACAAGAGACCCAGTACTTC
TRBV7-2	NA	TRBD2	TRBJ2-7	CASSLIAGAYEQYF	TGTGCCAGCAGCTTAATAGCGGGGGCCTACGAGCAGTACTTC
TRBV7-3	few	NA	TRBJ2-3	CASSLYPLGGSSTDTQYF	TGTGCCAGCAGCTTATATCCCCTAGGGGGGAGTAGCACAGATACGCAGTATTTT
TRBV18	few	TRBD1	TRBJ1-5	CASSPGTGGRDQPQHF	TGTGCCAGCTCACCAGGGACAGGGGGCCGGGATCAGCCCCAGCATTTT
TRBV20-1	many	NA	TRBJ2-5	CSAEVQETQYF	TGCAGTGCGGAGGTCCAAGAGACCCAGTACTTC
TRBV7-2	NA	NA	TRBJ2-7	CASSLEPRYSYEQYF	TGTGCCAGCAGCTTAGAGCCCAGGTACTCCTACGAGCAGTACTTC
TRBV27	many	NA	TRBJ1-5	CASSFSGLEDQPQHF	TGTGCCAGCAGTTTTTCGGGGTTGGAGGATCAGCCCCAGCATTTT
TRBV5-1	NA	NA	TRBJ2-2	CASSFGDGTGELFF	TGCGCCAGCAGCTTCGGGGATGGCACCGGGGAGCTGTTTTTT
TRBV20-1	NA	NA	TRBJ2-1	CSARRTAAGLGEQFF	TGCAGTGCTAGAAGAACAGCGGCGGGATTGGGCGAGCAGTTCTTC
TRBV10-2	NA	NA	TRBJ2-2	CASSEGRANTGELFF	TGCGCCAGCAGTGAGGGTCGGGCGAACACCGGGGAGCTGTTTTTT
TRBV18	few	NA	TRBJ1-3	CASSKNPGSGNTIYF	TGTGCCAGCTCTAAAAACCCCGGCTCTGGAAACACCATATATTTT
TRBV15	few	NA	TRBJ2-3	CATSFTGPNTQYF	TGTGCCACCAGCTTTACGGGTCCAAATACGCAGTATTTT
TRBV11-2	few	NA	TRBJ1-6	CASSLDSPGGPYNSPLHF	TGTGCCAGCAGCTTAGACAGCCCGGGTGGTCCCTATAATTCACCCCTCCACTTT
TRBV11-2	NA	TRBD1	TRBJ1-1	CASSSHRGFGTEAFF	TGTGCCAGCAGCTCACACAGGGGTTTTGGCACTGAAGCTTTCTTT
TRBV5-6	few	TRBD1	TRBJ1-6	CASSSGTESSYNSPLHF	TGTGCCAGCAGCTCTGGGACAGAGAGCTCCTATAATTCACCCCTCCACTTT
TRBV3-1	many	NA	TRBJ2-2	CASRRWTNTGELFF	TGTGCCAGCAGACGTTGGACTAACACCGGGGAGCTGTTTTTT
TRBV5-5	NA	TRBD2	TRBJ2-5	CASTLIAGGGETQYF	TGTGCCAGCACCCTCATAGCGGGGGGAGGAGAGACCCAGTACTTC
TRBV27	few	TRBD1	TRBJ1-2	CASSLLGTGSPWGYGYTF	TGTGCCAGCAGTTTGCTCGGGACAGGCTCCCCTTGGGGCTATGGCTACACCTTC
TRBV6-2/TRBV6-3	many	TRBD2	TRBJ2-5	CASSYTSGGNQETQYF	TGTGCCAGCAGTTACACTAGCGGGGGGAACCAAGAGACCCAGTACTTC
TRBV6-2/TRBV6-3	NA	NA	TRBJ2-1	CASSYVAYEQFF	TGTGCCAGCAGTTACGTAGCCTATGAGCAGTTCTTC
TRBV12-3/TRBV12-4	few	TRBD1	TRBJ2-3	CASSLGTGGTQYF	TGTGCCAGCAGTTTAGGGACAGGAGGTACGCAGTATTTT
TRBV20-1	many	NA	TRBJ2-5	CSARGVSPGPGETQYF	TGCAGTGCTAGAGGCGTTTCTCCGGGACCGGGGGAGACCCAGTACTTC
TRBV6-1	NA	TRBD1	TRBJ1-3	CAGTRPVVTGGDRDFSGNTIYF	TGTGCCGGCACCAGACCGGTAGTGACCGGAGGGGACAGGGACTTCTCTGGAAACACCATATATTTT
TRBV29-1	many	NA	TRBJ2-7	CSVAVKTYEQYF	TGCAGCGTTGCTGTGAAAACCTACGAGCAGTACTTC
TRBV29-1	NA	NA	TRBJ2-7	CSVGSGGPYEQYF	TGCAGCGTTGGTTCTGGGGGCCCCTACGAGCAGTACTTC
TRBV20-1	few	TRBD1	TRBJ2-7	CSATGSYGLEQYF	TGCAGTGCGACAGGGAGTTATGGTCTCGAGCAGTACTTC
TRBV29-1	few	TRBD1	TRBJ2-3	CSVLRGSSTDTQYF	TGCAGCGTCCTCAGGGGGTCTAGCACAGATACGCAGTATTTT
TRBV13	NA	NA	TRBJ1-2	CASSLSRGAYGYTF	TGTGCCAGCAGCTTGTCCCGTGGGGCCTATGGCTACACCTTC